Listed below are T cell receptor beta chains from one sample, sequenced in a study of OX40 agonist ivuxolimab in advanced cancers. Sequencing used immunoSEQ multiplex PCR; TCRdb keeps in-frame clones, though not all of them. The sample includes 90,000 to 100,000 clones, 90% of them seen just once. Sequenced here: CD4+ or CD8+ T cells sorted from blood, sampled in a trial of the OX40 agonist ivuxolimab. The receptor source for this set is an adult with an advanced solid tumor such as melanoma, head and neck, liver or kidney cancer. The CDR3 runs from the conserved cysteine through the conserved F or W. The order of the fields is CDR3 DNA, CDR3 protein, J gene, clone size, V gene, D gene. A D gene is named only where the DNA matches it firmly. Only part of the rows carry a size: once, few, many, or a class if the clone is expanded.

TGCGCCAGACTTAGCGGGGGCTCCTACAATGAGCAGTTCTTC	CARLSGGSYNEQFF	TRBJ2-1	few	TRBV5-1	TRBD2
TGTGCCAGCTCCCTCACCCACAGTGCTAGCACAGATACGCAGTATTTT	CASSLTHSASTDTQYF	TRBJ2-3	NA	TRBV18	NA
TGCGCCAGCAGCTTAATACCGGGACCAATGAACACCGGGGAGCTGTTTTTT	CASSLIPGPMNTGELFF	TRBJ2-2	NA	TRBV5-1	NA
TGCGCCAGCAGCTCCATTGGGGCCCAGAACACTGAAGCTTTCTTT	CASSSIGAQNTEAFF	TRBJ1-1	NA	TRBV5-1	NA
TGTGCCAGCAGTTTAGGCCTCGGGGCCCAGCCCCAGCATTTT	CASSLGLGAQPQHF	TRBJ1-5	NA	TRBV28	NA
TGTGCCAGCAGCCAAGAGCCAGGGGGTAGAGAGACCCAGTACTTC	CASSQEPGGRETQYF	TRBJ2-5	NA	TRBV4-2	TRBD1
TGTGCCAGCAGTGGGGCAGCGGGGGCCTACAATGAGCAGTTCTTC	CASSGAAGAYNEQFF	TRBJ2-1	NA	TRBV25-1	TRBD2
TGTGCCAGCAGTTTCCGGGACAGGAATTCACCCCTCCACTTT	CASSFRDRNSPLHF	TRBJ1-6	NA	TRBV27	TRBD1
TGTGCCTGGGCCCGGTGGGGGGCAAGTAACTATGGCTACACCTTC	CAWARWGASNYGYTF	TRBJ1-2	NA	TRBV30	NA
TGTGCCAGCAGTTTAGTTTCTCCTGGGGCCAACGTCCTGACTTTC	CASSLVSPGANVLTF	TRBJ2-6	NA	TRBV28	NA
TGTGCCTGGGGGAGCTCCTACGAGCAGTACTTC	CAWGSSYEQYF	TRBJ2-7	NA	TRBV30	NA
TGTGCCAGCAGCTTAGCGGGAGGGGCTAGCGGGGACAATGAGCAGTTCTTC	CASSLAGGASGDNEQFF	TRBJ2-1	NA	TRBV7-2	TRBD2
TGTGCCAGCAGCAAAACCGGGACATCGAACACCGGGGAGCTGTTTTTT	CASSKTGTSNTGELFF	TRBJ2-2	NA	TRBV5-4	NA
TGCAGCGTTGAAGATTGGGTTAGGACAGATACGCAGTATTTT	CSVEDWVRTDTQYF	TRBJ2-3	NA	TRBV29-1	NA
TGTGCCAGCTCACTCCGGTCGAGCTCCTACGAGCAGTACTTC	CASSLRSSSYEQYF	TRBJ2-7	NA	TRBV18	NA
TGTGCCAGCAGGGGGACAGGGAAAGACCACGAGCAGTACTTC	CASRGTGKDHEQYF	TRBJ2-7	NA	TRBV6-1	TRBD1
TGTGCCAGTAGTAACAGGGATGGGGGCTACACCTTC	CASSNRDGGYTF	TRBJ1-2	few	TRBV19	NA
TGCGCCAGCAGCCCCACCGACGGACACAATGAGCAGTTCTTC	CASSPTDGHNEQFF	TRBJ2-1	NA	TRBV5-1	NA
TGTGCCAGCAGTGACACAGGGCCGGGCATGTCGTCCCAGCATTTT	CASSDTGPGMSSQHF	TRBJ1-5	NA	TRBV2	NA
TGTGCCAGCAGCTTAGCTGGATTAGCGGGGGTCACAGATACGCAGTATTTT	CASSLAGLAGVTDTQYF	TRBJ2-3	NA	TRBV7-2	TRBD2
TGTGCTAGTGGTTTAGGTCGGGCATCGAGAGGTTATGGCTACACCTTC	CASGLGRASRGYGYTF	TRBJ1-2	few	TRBV12-5	NA
TGTGCCAGCAGGGACAGGTCGAACACTGAAGCTTTCTTT	CASRDRSNTEAFF	TRBJ1-1	NA	TRBV6-5	TRBD1
TGCAGCGTTTCCGGGACCTACGAGCAGTACTTC	CSVSGTYEQYF	TRBJ2-7	NA	TRBV29-1	NA
TGTGCCAGCAGTGGGAGGGGGCCGAACACTGAAGCTTTCTTT	CASSGRGPNTEAFF	TRBJ1-1	once	TRBV6-1	TRBD1
TGTGCCAGTAGTTCGGACCTAGCGGGAGGGCCTGATACGCAGTATTTT	CASSSDLAGGPDTQYF	TRBJ2-3	few	TRBV19	TRBD2
TGTGCCAGCAGCTTAGGTGGGGGCCCCTATAGCAATCAGCCCCAGCATTTT	CASSLGGGPYSNQPQHF	TRBJ1-5	NA	TRBV7-8	NA
TGTGCCAGCTCGGGGACGGGCGAGCAGTACTTC	CASSGTGEQYF	TRBJ2-7	NA	TRBV11-3	NA
TGTGCCAGCAGCCCCAAGGGGGCTGGCGAGCAGTACTTC	CASSPKGAGEQYF	TRBJ2-7	NA	TRBV7-3	TRBD1
TGTGCCAGCAGCCAACCGGCGGGACAGGGATTTTTTTATGGCTACACCTTC	CASSQPAGQGFFYGYTF	TRBJ1-2	NA	TRBV7-9	TRBD1
TGTGCCAGCAGCACCCAGCACTACGAGCAGTACTTC	CASSTQHYEQYF	TRBJ2-7	NA	TRBV28	NA
TGCGCCAGCAGCTTGGGGACAGGGGTCACTGAAGCTTTCTTT	CASSLGTGVTEAFF	TRBJ1-1	NA	TRBV5-1	TRBD1
TGTGCCAGCAGCGGAGCCGGAGGTTTCTATGGCTACACCTTC	CASSGAGGFYGYTF	TRBJ1-2	NA	TRBV9	NA
TGTGCCAGCAGCTTAACCGGTGGCGAGCAGTACTTC	CASSLTGGEQYF	TRBJ2-7	NA	TRBV7-3	NA
TGTGCCAGCAGCCTTCACCACCCCCGGGACACTGAAGCTTTCTTT	CASSLHHPRDTEAFF	TRBJ1-1	NA	TRBV6-1	NA
TGTGCCAGCAGCTTGGTATTCGGGGGGGAGCAGTTCTTC	CASSLVFGGEQFF	TRBJ2-1	NA	TRBV5-5	TRBD2
TGCGCCAGCAGAATCCGGGCGGGCGGGGAGCTGTTTTTT	CASRIRAGGELFF	TRBJ2-2	NA	TRBV5-1	NA
TGTGCCAGCAGCTTTGAATCGGTCACGAACACTGAAGCTTTCTTT	CASSFESVTNTEAFF	TRBJ1-1	NA	TRBV5-8	NA
TGTGCCAGCAGCCAAGGGGCCTACGAGCAGTACTTC	CASSQGAYEQYF	TRBJ2-7	NA	TRBV14	NA